The rows below give T cell receptor beta chains drawn from one sample of a study of T cells in Graves' hyperthyroidism and ophthalmopathy. Using its own MiXCR run on the multiplex PCR reads, TCRdb lists one record per CDR3 protein. Of some 210,000 distinct CDR3 sequences in the sample, 17% are singletons; the top ten hold around 52%. Input material: blood. The source is a man between 50 and 59 years old with Graves' hyperthyroidism. Both conserved end residues are trimmed from each CDR3. The order of the fields is J gene, V gene, CDR3 protein.

TRBJ2-7 | TRBV11-2 | ASSMGTDQYEQY
TRBJ2-1 | TRBV11-3 | ASSPNRGKSDEQF
TRBJ2-7 | TRBV14 | ASSLSGQGVTYEQY
TRBJ1-1 | TRBV6-6 | ASSYSAGARGTEAF
TRBJ2-5 | TRBV11-3 | ASSEPGTETQY
TRBJ1-2 | TRBV28 | ASSLQGGGYT
TRBJ2-1 | TRBV2 | ASNPGLAGTYNEQF
TRBJ1-5 | TRBV12-3/TRBV12-4 | ASSLLRQGGNQPQH
TRBJ2-2 | TRBV20-1 | SARDGRLAGELF
TRBJ2-7 | TRBV28 | ASSLMGQGDYEQY
TRBJ1-2 | TRBV29-1 | SVDIDTAGYGYT
TRBJ2-7 | TRBV19 | ASSLRDGSYEQY
TRBJ2-1 | TRBV20-1 | SASRVGEQF
TRBJ2-7 | TRBV2 | ASSEPSTYEQY
TRBJ2-3 | TRBV7-3 | ASSPVGGLTDTQY
TRBJ1-1 | TRBV7-6 | ASSPFRGNTEAF
TRBJ2-5 | TRBV27 | ASSLGSGREETQY
TRBJ2-7 | TRBV7-9 | ASCPGQGARYEQY
TRBJ1-2 | TRBV7-3 | ASSLRQGDGYT
TRBJ2-3 | TRBV20-1 | SAQPPGGRATDTQY
TRBJ2-7 | TRBV5-1 | ATLTRLAGHISYEQY
TRBJ2-7 | TRBV5-1 | ASSFTGFRDTEQY
TRBJ2-7 | TRBV7-9 | ASSLESNHLEQY
TRBJ1-6 | TRBV2 | AINTGTDNSPLH
TRBJ1-5 | TRBV19 | ASIPTANSNQPQH
TRBJ2-2 | TRBV28 | ASRALGQGGELF
TRBJ2-1 | TRBV12-3/TRBV12-4 | ASSRGTSGDPEQF
TRBJ2-2 | TRBV2 | ASRDRGDTGELF
TRBJ2-1 | TRBV3-1 | ASSQREGRGEQF
TRBJ1-5 | TRBV18 | ASSQGGDEPQH
TRBJ1-2 | TRBV18 | ASSEDRDGYT